This TCR beta chain was profiled in a study of T cell responses to AZD1222 COVID-19 vaccine. A remark on this clone: Its cognate antigen is unknown. The sample has other DNA sequences that encode this CDR3 too.

CDR3 length equals 14 residues. The germline V and J ends were trimmed by 3 bases and 4 bases, with 10 bases remaining between them. Germline values: CDR1 MNHEY, CDR2 SVGAGI. Broader study findings: When two AZD1222 doses had been given, Spike-specific TCR breadth and depth rose. White British donors predominated, females outnumbered males, and clonal diversity was possibly underestimated.

The method was immunoSEQ multiplex PCR; TCRdb's version includes in-frame clones alone and lacks a portion of them. The sample has approximately 120,000 clones, 85% to 90% seen once. This clonotype was obtained from an adult in good health. This sequence joins TRBV6-5 and TRBJ1-5; a weak D match, TRBD1 (6 bases). Sample: peripheral blood, taken on day 0 of AZD1222 vaccination. This chain's CDR3 is CASSYGQGNQPQHF. The CDR3 nucleotides are TGTGCCAGCAGTTATGGCCAGGGGAATCAGCCCCAGCATTTT.